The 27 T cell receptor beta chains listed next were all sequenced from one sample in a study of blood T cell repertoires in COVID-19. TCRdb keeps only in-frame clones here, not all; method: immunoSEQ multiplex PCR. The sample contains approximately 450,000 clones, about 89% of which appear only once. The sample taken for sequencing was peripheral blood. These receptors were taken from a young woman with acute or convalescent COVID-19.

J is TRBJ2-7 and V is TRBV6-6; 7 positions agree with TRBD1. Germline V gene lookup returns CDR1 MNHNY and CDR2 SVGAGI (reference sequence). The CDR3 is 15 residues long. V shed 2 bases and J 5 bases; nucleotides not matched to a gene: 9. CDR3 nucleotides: TGTGCCAGCAGTTACCATCCAGGACAGGCCCACGAGCAGTACTTC. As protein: CASSYHPGQAHEQYF.

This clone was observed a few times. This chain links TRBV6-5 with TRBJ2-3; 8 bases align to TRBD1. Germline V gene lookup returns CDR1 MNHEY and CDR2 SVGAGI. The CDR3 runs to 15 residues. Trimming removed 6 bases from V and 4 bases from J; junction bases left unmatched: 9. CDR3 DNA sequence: TGTGCCAGCAGGAGACAGGGGATTGTCCCAGATACGCAGTATTTT. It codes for CASRRQGIVPDTQYF.

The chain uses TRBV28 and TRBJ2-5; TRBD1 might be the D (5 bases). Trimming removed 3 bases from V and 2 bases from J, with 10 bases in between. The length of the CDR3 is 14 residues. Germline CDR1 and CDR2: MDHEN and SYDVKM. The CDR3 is CASSFWQGQETQYF. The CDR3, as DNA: TGTGCCAGCAGTTTTTGGCAGGGACAAGAGACCCAGTACTTC.

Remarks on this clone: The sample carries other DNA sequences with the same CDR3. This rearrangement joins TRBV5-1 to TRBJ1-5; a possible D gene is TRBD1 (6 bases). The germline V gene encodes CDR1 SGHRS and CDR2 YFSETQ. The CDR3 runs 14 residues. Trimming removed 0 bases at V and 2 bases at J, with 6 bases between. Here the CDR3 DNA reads TGCGCCAGCAGCTTGGGGACAGGCAATCAGCCCCAGCATTTT. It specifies CASSLGTGNQPQHF.

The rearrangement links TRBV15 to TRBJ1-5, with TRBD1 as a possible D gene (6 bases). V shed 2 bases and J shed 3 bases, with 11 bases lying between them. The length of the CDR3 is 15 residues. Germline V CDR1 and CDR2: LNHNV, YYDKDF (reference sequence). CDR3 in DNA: TGTGCCACCAGCAGATCACAGGGCCTCAATCAGCCCCAGCATTTT. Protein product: CATSRSQGLNQPQHF.

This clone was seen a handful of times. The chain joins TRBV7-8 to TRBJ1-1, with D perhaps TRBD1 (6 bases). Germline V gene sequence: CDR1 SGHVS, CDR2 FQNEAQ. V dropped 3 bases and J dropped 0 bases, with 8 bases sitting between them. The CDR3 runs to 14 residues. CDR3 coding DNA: TGTGCCAGCAGCTTTAGGGGGATGAACACTGAAGCTTTCTTT. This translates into CASSFRGMNTEAFF.

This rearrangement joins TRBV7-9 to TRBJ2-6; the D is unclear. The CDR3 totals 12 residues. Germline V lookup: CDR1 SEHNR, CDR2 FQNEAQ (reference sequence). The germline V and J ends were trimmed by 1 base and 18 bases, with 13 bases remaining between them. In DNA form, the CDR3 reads TGTGCCAGCAGCTTAGGAGGCCAGACCAGGACTTTC. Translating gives CASSLGGQTRTF.

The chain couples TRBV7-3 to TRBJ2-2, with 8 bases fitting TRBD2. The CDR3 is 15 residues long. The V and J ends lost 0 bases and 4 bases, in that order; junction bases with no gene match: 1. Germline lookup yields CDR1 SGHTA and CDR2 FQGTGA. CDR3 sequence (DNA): TGTGCCAGCAGCTTAACCGGGGGGGCCACCGGGGAGCTGTTTTTT. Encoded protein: CASSLTGGATGELFF.

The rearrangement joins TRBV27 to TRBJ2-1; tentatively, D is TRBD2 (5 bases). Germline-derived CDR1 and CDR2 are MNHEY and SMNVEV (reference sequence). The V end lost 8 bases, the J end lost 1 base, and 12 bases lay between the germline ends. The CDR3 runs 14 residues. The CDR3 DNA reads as TGTGCCAGCGCGGTCCCGGGGTCCTACAATGAGCAGTTCTTC. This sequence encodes CASAVPGSYNEQFF.

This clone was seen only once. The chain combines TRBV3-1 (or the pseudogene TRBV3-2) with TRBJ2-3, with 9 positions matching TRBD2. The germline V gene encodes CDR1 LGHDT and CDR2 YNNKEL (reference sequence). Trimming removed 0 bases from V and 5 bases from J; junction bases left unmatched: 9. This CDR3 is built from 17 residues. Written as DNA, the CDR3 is TGTGCCAGCAGCCAAGATTTTAGGCGGGGGGGCCGAGATACGCAGTATTTT. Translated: CASSQDFRRGGRDTQYF.

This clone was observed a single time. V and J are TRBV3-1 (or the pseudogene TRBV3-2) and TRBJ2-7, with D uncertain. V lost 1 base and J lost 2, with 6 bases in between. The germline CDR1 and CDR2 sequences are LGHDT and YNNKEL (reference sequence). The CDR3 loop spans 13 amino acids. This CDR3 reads CASSQGFTYEQYF. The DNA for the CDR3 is TGTGCCAGCAGCCAAGGTTTCACCTACGAGCAGTACTTC.

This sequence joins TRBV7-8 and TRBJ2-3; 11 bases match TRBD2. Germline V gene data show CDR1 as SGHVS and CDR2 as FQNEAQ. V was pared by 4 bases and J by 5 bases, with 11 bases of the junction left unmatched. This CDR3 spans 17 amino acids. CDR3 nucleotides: TGTGCCAGCAGCTCCTCGCTGGGTAGCGGGGGGGTAGATACGCAGTATTTT. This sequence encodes CASSSSLGSGGVDTQYF.

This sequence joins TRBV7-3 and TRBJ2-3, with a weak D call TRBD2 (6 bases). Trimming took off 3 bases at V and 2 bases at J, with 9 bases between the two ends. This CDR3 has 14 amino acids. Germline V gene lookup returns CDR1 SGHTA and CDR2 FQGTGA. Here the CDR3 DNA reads TGTGCCAGCAGCTTCCGGGGGTCCACAGATACGCAGTATTTT. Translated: CASSFRGSTDTQYF. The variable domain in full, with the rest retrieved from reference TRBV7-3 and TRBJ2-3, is GAGVSQTPSNKVTEKGKYVELRCDPISGHTALYWYRQSLGQGPEFLIYFQGTGAADDSGLPNDRFFAVRPEGSVSTLKIQRTERGDSAVYLCASSFRGSTDTQYFGPGTRLTVL.

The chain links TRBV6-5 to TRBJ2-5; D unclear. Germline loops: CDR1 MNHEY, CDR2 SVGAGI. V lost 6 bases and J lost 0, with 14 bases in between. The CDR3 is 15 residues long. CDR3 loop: CASREWRLDQETQYF. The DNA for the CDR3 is TGTGCCAGCAGAGAGTGGCGTCTAGACCAAGAGACCCAGTACTTC.

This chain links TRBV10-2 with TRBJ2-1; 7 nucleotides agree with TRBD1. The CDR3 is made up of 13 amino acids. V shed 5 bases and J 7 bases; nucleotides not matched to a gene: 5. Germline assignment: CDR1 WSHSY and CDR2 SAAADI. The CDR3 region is CASSLGQSNEQFF. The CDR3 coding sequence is TGCGCCAGCAGTCTGGGACAGTCGAATGAGCAGTTCTTC.

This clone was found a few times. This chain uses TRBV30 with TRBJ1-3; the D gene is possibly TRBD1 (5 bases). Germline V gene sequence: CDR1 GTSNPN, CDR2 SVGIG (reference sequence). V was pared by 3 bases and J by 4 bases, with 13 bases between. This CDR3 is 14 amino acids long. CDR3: CAWSPGIRGNTIYF. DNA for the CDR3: TGTGCCTGGAGCCCAGGGATACGGGGAAACACCATATATTTT.

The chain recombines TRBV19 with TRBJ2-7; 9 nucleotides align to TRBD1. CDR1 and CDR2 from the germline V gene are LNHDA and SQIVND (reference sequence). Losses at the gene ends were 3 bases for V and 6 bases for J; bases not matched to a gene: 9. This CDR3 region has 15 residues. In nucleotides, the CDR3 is TGTGCCAGTAGTATTCGGGAAGGGACAGGGAGCGAGCAGTACTTC. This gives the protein CASSIREGTGSEQYF.

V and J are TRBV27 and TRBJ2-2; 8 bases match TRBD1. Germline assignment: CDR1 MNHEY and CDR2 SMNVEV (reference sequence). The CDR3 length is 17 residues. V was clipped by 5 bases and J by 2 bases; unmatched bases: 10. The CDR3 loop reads CASSPRPGTGNTGELFF. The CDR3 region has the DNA TGTGCCAGCAGTCCCCGTCCCGGGACAGGCAACACCGGGGAGCTGTTTTTT.

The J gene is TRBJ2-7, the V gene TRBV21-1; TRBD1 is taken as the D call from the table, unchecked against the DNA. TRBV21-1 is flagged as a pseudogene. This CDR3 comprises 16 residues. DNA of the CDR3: TGTGCCAGCAGCAAAGAGGAGACAGGGGTCTCCTACGAGCAGTACTTC. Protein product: CASSKEETGVSYEQYF.

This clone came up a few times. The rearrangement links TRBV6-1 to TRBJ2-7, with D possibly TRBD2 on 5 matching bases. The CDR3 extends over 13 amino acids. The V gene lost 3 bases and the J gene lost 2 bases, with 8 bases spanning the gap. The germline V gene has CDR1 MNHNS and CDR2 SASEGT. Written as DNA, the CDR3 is TGTGCCAGCAGTGATCGGGGAACCTACGAGCAGTACTTC. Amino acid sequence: CASSDRGTYEQYF.

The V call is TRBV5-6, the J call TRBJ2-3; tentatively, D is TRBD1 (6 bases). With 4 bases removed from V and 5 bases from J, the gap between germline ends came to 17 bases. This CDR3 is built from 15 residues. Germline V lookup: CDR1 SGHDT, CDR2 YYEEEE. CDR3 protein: CASSRSWGQGDTQYF. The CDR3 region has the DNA TGTGCCAGCAGCCGATCCTGGGGGCAGGGAGATACGCAGTATTTT.

The CDR3 DNA sequence: TGTGCCAGCAGTGAGATGAGCGATTCACCCCTCCACTTT. Its protein product is CASSEMSDSPLHF. The chain links TRBV2 to TRBJ1-6, with D unresolved. CDR3 length: 13 residues. V gave up 3 bases and J gave up 8 bases, with 8 bases separating them. CDR1 is SNHLY, CDR2 FYNNEI, per germline.

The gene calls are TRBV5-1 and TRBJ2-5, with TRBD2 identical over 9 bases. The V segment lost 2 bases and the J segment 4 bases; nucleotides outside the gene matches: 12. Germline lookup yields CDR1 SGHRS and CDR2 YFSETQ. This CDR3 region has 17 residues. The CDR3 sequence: CASSFLPGGGDSETQYF. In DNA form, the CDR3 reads TGCGCCAGCAGCTTCCTCCCCGGCGGGGGGGACTCAGAGACCCAGTACTTC. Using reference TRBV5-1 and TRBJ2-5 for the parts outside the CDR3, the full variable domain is KAGVTQTPRYLIKTRGQQVTLSCSPISGHRSVSWYQQTPGQGLQFLFEYFSETQRNKGNFPGRFSGRQFSNSRSEMNVSTLELGDSALYLCASSFLPGGGDSETQYFGPGTRLLVL.

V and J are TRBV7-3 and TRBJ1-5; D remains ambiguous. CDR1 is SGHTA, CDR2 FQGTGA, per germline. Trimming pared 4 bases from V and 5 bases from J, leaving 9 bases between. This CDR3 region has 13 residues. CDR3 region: CASSSQPDQPQHF. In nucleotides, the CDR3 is TGTGCCAGCAGCTCACAGCCGGATCAGCCCCAGCATTTT.

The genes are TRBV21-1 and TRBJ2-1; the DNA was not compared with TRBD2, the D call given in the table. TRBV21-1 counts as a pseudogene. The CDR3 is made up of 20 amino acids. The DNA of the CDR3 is TGTGCCAGCAGGGCCAAAAATCCAGCGGGGTTAGGAGGTTCCTACAATGAGCAGTTCTTC. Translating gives CASRAKNPAGLGGSYNEQFF.

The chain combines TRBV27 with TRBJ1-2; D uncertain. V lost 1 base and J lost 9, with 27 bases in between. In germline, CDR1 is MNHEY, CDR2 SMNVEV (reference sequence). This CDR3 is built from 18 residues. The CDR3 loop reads CASSLYRCVPDSGACYTF. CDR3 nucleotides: TGTGCCAGCAGTTTATATCGTTGTGTGCCGGACTCGGGAGCGTGCTACACCTTC.

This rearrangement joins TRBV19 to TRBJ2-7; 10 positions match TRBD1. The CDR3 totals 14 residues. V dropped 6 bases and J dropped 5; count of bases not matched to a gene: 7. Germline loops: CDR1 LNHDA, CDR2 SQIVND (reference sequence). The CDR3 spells CASRSTGGVNEQYF. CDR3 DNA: TGTGCCAGTAGATCGACAGGGGGCGTAAACGAGCAGTACTTC.